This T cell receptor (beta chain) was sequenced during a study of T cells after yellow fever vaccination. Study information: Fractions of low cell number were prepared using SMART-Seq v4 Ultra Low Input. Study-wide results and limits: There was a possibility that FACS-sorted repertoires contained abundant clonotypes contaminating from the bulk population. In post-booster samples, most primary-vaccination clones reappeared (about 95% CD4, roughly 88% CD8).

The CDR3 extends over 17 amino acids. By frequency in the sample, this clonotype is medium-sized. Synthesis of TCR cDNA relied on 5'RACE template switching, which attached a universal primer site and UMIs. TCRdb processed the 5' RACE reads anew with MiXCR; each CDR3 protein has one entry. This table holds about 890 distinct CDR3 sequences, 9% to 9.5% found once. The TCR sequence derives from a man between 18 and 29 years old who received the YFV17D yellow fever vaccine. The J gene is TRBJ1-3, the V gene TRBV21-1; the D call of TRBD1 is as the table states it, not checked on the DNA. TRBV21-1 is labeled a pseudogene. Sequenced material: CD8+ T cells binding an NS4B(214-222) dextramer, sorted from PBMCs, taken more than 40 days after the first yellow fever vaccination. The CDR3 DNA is TGTGCCAGCAGCAAAAAGTTCGGGGGGCGAGGTGGAAACACCATATATTTT. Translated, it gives CASSKKFGGRGGNTIYF.